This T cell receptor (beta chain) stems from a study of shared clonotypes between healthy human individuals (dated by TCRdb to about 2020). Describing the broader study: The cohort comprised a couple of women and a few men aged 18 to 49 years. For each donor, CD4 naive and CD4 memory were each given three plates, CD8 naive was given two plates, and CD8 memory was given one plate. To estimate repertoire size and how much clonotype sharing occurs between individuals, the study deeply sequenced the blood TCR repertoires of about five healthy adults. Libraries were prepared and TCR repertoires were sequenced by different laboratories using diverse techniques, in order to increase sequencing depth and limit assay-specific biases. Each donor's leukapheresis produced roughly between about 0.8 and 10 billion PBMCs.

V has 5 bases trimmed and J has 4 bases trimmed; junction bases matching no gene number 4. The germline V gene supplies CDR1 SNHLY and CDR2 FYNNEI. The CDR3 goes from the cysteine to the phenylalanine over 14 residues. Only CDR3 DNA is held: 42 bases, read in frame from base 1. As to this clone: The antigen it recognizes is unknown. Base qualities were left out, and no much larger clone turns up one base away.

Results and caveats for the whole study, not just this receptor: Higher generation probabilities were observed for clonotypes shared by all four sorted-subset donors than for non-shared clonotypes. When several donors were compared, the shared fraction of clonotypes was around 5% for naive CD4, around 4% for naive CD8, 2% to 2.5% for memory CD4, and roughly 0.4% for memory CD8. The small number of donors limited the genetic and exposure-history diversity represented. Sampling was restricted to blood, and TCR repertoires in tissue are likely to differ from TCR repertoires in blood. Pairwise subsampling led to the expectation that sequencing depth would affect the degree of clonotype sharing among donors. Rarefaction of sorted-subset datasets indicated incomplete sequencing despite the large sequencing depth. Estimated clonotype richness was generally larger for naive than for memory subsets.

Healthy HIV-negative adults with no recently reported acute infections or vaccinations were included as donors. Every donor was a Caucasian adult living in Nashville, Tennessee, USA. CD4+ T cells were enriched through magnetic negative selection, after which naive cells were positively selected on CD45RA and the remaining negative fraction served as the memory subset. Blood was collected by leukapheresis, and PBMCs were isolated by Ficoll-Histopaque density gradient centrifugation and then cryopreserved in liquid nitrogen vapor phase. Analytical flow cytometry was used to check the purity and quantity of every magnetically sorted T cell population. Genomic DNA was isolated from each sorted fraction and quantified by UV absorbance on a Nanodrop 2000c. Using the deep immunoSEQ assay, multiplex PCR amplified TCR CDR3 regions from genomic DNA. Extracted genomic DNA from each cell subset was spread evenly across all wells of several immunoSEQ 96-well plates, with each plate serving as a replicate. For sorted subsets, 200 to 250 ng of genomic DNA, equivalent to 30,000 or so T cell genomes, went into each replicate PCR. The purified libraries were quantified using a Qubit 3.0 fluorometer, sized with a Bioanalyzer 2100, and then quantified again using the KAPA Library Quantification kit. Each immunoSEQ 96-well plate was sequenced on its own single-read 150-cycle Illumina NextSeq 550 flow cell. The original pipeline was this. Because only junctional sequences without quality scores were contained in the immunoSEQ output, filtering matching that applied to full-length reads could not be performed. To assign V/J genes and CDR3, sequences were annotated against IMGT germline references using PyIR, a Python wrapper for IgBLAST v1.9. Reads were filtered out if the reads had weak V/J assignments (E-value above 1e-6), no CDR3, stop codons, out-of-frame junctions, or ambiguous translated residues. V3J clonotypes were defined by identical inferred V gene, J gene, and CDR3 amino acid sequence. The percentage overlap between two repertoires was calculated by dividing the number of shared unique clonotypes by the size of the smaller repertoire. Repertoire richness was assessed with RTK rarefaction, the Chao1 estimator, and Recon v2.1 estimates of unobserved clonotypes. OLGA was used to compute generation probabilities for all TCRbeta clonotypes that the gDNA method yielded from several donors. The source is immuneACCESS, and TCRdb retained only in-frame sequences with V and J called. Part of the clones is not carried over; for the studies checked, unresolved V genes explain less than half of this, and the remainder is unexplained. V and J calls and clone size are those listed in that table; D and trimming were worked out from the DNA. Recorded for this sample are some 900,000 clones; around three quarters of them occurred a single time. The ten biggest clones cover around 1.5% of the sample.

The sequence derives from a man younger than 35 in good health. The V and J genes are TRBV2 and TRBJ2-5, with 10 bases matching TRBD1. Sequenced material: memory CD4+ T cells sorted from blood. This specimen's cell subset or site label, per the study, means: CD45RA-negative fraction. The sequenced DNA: TGTGCCAGCAGTCGGGACAGGGGCAGAGAGACCCAGTACTTC. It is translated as CASSRDRGRETQYF.